The entry below gives a single TCR beta chain sequence along with its context. Its antigen is as yet unknown. Germline V gives CDR1 SGHTA, CDR2 FQGNSA. The CDR3 is 14 residues long. Deletions cut 4 bases from V and 9 bases from J, with 15 bases between. The sample comes from a study of cytomegalovirus exposure and HLA in healthy donors. Among the donors, all were healthy bone marrow donors. Amplification used 60 Vbeta primers and 13 Jbeta primers. Libraries were prepared by immunoSEQ multiplex PCR; TCRdb keeps only in-frame clonotypes and omits some of them. The sample has 90,000 to 120,000 clones; the top ten hold 0.5% to 0.7%. Study outcomes and limitations: Later on, analysis showed that most CMV-associated TCR beta chains appeared to be HLA-restricted. TCR beta sequences reportedly predicted most subjects' HLA-A and HLA-B alleles accurately.

What was sequenced was PBMCs. This receptor was identified in a man in his fifties or sixties in good health and CMV-seronegative. This chain uses TRBV7-2 with TRBJ2-2, with D possibly TRBD2 on 5 matching bases. The CDR3 protein is CASSSGVFARELFF. CDR3 nucleotides: TGTGCCAGCAGCTCCGGGGTTTTCGCCCGGGAGCTGTTTTTT.